The following is a T cell receptor beta chain sequence with its context. Its matching antigen is unknown. This entry comes from a study of T cells in Graves' hyperthyroidism and ophthalmopathy. Study-level points and caveats: Ophthalmopathy, which appeared later, was predicted by the model a median approximately 6.7 months before onset.

Amplification yielded TCR beta CDR3 regions, with RNA transcripts as the source. The primer set for the first-round RT-PCR of the TCR CDR3 was HTBI. TCRdb fed the multiplex PCR reads into MiXCR, producing one record per CDR3 protein. Of some 350,000 distinct CDR3 sequences listed, approximately 25% are singletons. The CDR3 runs 13 residues. CDR1 and CDR2 (germline): DFQATT, SNEGSKA (reference sequence). Deletions cut 6 bases from V and 3 bases from J, with 15 bases between. The rearrangement links TRBV20-1 to TRBJ2-7, with D possibly being TRBD1 (6 bases). This TCR was recovered from a man in his forties or fifties with Graves' hyperthyroidism. Sequencing used blood. The CDR3, as DNA: TGCAGTGCCCGGAACCCGACAGGCTACGAGCAGTACTTC. Its protein is CSARNPTGYEQYF.